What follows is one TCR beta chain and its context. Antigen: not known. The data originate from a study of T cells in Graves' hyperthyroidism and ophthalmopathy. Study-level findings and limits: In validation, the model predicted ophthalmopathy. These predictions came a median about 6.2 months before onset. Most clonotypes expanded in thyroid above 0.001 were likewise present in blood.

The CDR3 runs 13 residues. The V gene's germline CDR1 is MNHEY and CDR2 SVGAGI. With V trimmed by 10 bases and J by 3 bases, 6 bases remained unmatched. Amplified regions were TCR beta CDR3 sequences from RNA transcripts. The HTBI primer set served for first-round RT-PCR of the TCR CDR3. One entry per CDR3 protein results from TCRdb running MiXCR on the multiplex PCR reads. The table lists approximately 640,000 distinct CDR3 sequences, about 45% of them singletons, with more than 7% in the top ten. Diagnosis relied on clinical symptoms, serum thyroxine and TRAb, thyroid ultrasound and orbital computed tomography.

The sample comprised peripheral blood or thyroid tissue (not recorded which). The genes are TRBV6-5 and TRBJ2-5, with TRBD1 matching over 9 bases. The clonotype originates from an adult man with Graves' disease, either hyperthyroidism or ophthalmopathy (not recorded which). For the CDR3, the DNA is TGTGCCACGCAGACAGGGGGTAAAGAGACCCAGTACTTC. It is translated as CATQTGGKETQYF.